The source of this T cell receptor beta chain is a study of CD8 T cells in Susac syndrome. cDNA came from about 0.51 to 1 ug RNA primed by random hexamers. Coverage of TCR beta CDR3 amplification by immunoSEQ multiplex PCR extended to 54 Vbeta and 13 Jbeta. TCRdb used MiXCR to reprocess the immunoSEQ multiplex PCR reads, holding one entry per CDR3 protein. The repertoire has a few hundred thousand distinct CDR3 sequences, 65% to 90% of them found once; the top ten carry about 0.22%. The germline V gene encodes CDR1 MNHEY and CDR2 SMNVEV (reference sequence). The CDR3 loop spans 13 amino acids. Trimming took 5 bases from V and 2 from J; bases not matched to a gene: 2. TCR beta sequences were obtained from blood CD8+ and CD4+ T cells. Patients with stable or active relapsing-remitting disease, all of them treatment-naive, made up the multiple sclerosis controls. Negative isolation yielded CD8+ and CD4+ T cells; FACS enriched TEMRA cells.

The TCR comes from a human donor with multiple sclerosis. Sample: CD8+ T cells from PBMCs. The genes are TRBV27 and TRBJ2-7, with TRBD1 matching 8 bases. This CDR3 is CASSRDRTYEQYF. The CDR3 coding sequence is TGTGCCAGCAGTCGGGACAGGACCTACGAGCAGTACTTC.